This T cell receptor beta chain derives from a study of shared clonotypes between healthy human individuals. Overall study results and limits: Clonotypes shared by all four donors outscored non-shared clonotypes in generation probability.

Study donors comprised healthy, HIV-negative adults devoid of recent acute infection or vaccination. Measured with immunoSEQ multiplex PCR; TCRdb has only the in-frame clones, and not every one. The table records 1.6 million or so clones, about 98.5% of them present only once. On this clone: Its antigen remains unknown.

The V gene end was trimmed by 4 bases and the J gene end by 0 bases; junction bases not matched to a gene: 6. From germline, CDR1 is ENHRY and CDR2 SYGVKD. The CDR3 totals 15 residues. This sequence was found in a man aged 25 to 45 in good health. The source material was naive CD4+ T cells sorted from blood. The subset here: CD45RA+ positively selected. The chain joins TRBV10-3 to TRBJ2-7; 7 nucleotides line up with TRBD1. CDR3 residues: CAISGGTVSSYEQYF. The DNA of the CDR3 is TGTGCCATCAGTGGGGGGACAGTGTCCTCCTACGAGCAGTACTTC.